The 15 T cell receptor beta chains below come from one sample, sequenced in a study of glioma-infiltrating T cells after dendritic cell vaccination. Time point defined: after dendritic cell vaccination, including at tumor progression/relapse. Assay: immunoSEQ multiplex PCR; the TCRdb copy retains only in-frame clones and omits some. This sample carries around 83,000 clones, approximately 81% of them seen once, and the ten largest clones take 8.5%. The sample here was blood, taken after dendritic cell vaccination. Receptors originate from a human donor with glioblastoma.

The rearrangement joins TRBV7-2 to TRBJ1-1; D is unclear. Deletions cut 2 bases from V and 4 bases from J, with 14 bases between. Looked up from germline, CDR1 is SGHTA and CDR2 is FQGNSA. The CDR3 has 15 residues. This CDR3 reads CASSLSLAPGTEAFF. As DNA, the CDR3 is TGTGCCAGCAGCTTAAGTTTGGCCCCGGGCACTGAAGCTTTCTTT.

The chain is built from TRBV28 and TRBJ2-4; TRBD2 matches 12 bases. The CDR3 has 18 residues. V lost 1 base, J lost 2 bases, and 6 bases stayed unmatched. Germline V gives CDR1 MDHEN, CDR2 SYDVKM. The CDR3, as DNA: TGTGCCAGCAGTTTATATCCTAGCGGGAGGGAAACCAAAAACATTCAGTACTTC. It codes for CASSLYPSGRETKNIQYF. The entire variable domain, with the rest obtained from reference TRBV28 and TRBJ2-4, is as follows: DVKVTQSSRYLVKRTGEKVFLECVQDMDHENMFWYRQDPGLGLRLIYFSYDVKMKEKGDIPEGYSVSREKKERFSLILESASTNQTSMYLCASSLYPSGRETKNIQYFGAGTRLSVL.

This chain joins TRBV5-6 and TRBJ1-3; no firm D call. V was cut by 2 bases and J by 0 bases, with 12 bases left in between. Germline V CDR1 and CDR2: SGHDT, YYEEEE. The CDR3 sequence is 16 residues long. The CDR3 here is CASSFRELISGNTIYF. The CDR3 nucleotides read TGTGCCAGCAGCTTCCGGGAACTTATCTCTGGAAACACCATATATTTT.

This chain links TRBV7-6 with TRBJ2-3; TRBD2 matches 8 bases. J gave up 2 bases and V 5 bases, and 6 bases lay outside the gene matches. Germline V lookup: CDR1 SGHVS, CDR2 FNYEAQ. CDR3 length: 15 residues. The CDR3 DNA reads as TGTGCCAGCAGCGTCTTACTAGCGGACACAGATACGCAGTATTTT. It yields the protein CASSVLLADTDTQYF.

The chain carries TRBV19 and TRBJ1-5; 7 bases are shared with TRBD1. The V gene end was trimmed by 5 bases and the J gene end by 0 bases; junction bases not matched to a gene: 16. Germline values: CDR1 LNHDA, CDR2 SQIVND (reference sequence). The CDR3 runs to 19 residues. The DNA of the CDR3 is TGTGCCAGTAGTCGGCCGGGACAGAGAGGGGCTAATAGCAATCAGCCCCAGCATTTT. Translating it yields CASSRPGQRGANSNQPQHF.

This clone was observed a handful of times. The CDR3 protein is CASSQELVASGVADTQYF. CDR3 nucleotide sequence: TGCGCCAGCAGCCAAGAATTAGTTGCTAGCGGGGTGGCAGATACGCAGTATTTT. The V call is TRBV4-3, the J call TRBJ2-3; TRBD2 aligns across 9 bases. This CDR3 has 18 amino acids. Germline values: CDR1 LGHNA, CDR2 YSLEER. V dropped 0 bases and J dropped 4; count of bases not matched to a gene: 11.

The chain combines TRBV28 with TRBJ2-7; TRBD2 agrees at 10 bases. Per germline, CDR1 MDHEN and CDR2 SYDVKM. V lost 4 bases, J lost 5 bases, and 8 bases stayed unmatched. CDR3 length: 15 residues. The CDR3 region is CASSYWTSGRNEQYF. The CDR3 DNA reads TGTGCCAGCAGTTACTGGACTAGCGGAAGAAACGAGCAGTACTTC.

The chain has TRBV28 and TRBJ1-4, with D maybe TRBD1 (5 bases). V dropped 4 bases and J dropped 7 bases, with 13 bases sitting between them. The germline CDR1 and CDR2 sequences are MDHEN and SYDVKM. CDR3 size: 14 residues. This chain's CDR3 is CASSSREAGEKLFF. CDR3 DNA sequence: TGTGCCAGCAGTTCCAGGGAGGCGGGTGAAAAACTGTTTTTT.

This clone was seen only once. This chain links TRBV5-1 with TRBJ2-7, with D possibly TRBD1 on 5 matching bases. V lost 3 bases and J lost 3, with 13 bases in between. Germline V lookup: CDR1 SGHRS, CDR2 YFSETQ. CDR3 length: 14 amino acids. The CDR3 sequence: CASSSQGGDYEQYF. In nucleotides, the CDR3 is TGCGCCAGCAGCTCCCAGGGTGGGGACTACGAGCAGTACTTC.

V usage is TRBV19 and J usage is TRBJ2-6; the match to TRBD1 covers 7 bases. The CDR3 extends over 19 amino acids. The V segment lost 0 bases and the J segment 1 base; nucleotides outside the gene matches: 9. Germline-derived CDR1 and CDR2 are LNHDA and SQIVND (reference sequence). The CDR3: CASSIDTGTASSGANVLTF. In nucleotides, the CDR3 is TGTGCCAGTAGTATAGACACCGGGACAGCATCATCTGGGGCCAACGTCCTGACTTTC.

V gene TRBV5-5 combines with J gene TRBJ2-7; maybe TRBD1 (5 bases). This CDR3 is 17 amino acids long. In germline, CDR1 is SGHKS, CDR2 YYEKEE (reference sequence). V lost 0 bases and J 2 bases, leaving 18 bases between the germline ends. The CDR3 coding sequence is TGTGCCAGCAGCTTGGCAACAAATATCAGGGCCCCCTACGAGCAGTACTTC. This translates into CASSLATNIRAPYEQYF. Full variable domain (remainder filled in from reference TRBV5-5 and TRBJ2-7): DAGVTQSPTHLIKTRGQQVTLRCSPISGHKSVSWYQQVLGQGPQFIFQYYEKEERGRGNFPDRFSARQFPNYSSELNVNALLLGDSALYLCASSLATNIRAPYEQYFGPGTRLTVT.

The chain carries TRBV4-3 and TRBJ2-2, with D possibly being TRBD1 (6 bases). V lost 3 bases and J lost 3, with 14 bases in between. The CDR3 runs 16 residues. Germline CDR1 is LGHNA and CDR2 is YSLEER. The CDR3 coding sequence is TGCGCCAGCAGCCACCTTACAGGGTACGACACCGGGGAGCTGTTTTTT. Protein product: CASSHLTGYDTGELFF.

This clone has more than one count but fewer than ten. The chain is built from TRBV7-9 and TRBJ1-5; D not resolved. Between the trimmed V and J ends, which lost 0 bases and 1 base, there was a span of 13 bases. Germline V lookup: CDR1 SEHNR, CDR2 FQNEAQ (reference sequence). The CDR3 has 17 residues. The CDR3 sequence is CASSLAPWALSNQPQHF. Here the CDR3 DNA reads TGTGCCAGCAGCTTAGCGCCCTGGGCATTGAGCAATCAGCCCCAGCATTTT.

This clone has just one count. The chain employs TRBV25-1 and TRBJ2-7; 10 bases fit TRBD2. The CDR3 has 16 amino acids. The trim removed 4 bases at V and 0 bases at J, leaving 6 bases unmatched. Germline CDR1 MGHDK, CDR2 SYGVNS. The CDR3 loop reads CASSGLSGGLSYEQYF. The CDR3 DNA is TGTGCCAGCAGTGGACTTAGCGGGGGGCTCTCCTACGAGCAGTACTTC.

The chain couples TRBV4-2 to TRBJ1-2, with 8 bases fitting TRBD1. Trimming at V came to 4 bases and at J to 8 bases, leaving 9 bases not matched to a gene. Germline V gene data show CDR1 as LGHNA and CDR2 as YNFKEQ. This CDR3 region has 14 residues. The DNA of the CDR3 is TGTGCCAGCAGCCTATTGACAGGGGAGGACGGCTACACCTTC. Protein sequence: CASSLLTGEDGYTF.